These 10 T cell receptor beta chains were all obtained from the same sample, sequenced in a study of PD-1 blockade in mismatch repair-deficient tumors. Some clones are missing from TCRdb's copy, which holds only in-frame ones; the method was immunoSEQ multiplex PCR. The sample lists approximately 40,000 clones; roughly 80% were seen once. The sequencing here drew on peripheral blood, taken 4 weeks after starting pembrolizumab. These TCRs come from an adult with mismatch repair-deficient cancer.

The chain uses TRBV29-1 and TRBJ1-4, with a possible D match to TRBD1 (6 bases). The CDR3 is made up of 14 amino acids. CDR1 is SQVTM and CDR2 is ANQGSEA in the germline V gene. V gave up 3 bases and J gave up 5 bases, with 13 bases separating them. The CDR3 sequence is CSVDSGAANEKLFF. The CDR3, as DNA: TGCAGCGTTGATTCGGGGGCGGCAAATGAAAAACTGTTTTTT. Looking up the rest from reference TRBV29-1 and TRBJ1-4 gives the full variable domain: SAVISQKPSRDICQRGTSLTIQCQVDSQVTMMFWYRQQPGQSLTLIATANQGSEATYESGFVIDKFPISRPNLTFSTLTVSNMSPEDSSIYLCSVDSGAANEKLFFGSGTQLSVL.

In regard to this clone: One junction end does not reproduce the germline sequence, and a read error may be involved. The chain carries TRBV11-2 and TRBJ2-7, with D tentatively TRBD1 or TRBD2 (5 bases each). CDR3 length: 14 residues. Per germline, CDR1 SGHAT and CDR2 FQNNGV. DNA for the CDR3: TGTGCCAGCAGCGTCCGGGACGACTTTTACGGGCAGTACTTC. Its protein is CASSVRDDFYGQYF.

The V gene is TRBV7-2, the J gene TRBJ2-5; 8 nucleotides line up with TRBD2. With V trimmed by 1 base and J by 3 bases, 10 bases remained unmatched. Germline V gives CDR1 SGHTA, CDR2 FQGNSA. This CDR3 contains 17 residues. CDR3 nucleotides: TGTGCCAGCAGCTTAGGAGGTCGGCTAGCGGGTAAAGAGACCCAGTACTTC. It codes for CASSLGGRLAGKETQYF. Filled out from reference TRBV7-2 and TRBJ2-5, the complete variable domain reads GAGVSQSPSNKVTEKGKDVELRCDPISGHTALYWYRQSLGQGLEFLIYFQGNSAPDKSGLPSDRFSAERTGGSVSTLTIQRTQQEDSAVYLCASSLGGRLAGKETQYFGPGTRLLVL.

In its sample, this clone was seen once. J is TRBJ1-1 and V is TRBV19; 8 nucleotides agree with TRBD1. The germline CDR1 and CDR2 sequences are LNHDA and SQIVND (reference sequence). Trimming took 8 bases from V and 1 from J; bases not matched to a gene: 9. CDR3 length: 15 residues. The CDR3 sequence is CASVPGQGANTEAFF. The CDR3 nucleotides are TGTGCCAGTGTGCCCGGACAGGGTGCGAACACTGAAGCTTTCTTT.

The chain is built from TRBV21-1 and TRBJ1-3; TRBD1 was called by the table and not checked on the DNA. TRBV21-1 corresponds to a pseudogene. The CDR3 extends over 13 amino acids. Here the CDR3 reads CARDLRGWSTIYF. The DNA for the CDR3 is TGTGCCAGGGACCTCAGGGGGTGGTCGACCATATATTTT.

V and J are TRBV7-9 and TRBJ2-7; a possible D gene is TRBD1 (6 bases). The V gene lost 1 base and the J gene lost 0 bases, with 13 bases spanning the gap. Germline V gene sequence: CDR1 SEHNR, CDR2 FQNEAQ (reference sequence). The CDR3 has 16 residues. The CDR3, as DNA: TGTGCCAGCAGCTTAGTTTTTACAGGGCACTCCTACGAGCAGTACTTC. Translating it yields CASSLVFTGHSYEQYF.

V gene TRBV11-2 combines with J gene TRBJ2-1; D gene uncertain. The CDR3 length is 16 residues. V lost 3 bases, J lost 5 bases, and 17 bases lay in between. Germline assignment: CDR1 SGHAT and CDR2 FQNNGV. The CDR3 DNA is TGTGCCAGCAGCTTGTTTTCGGAGATGTTGAACAATGAGCAGTTCTTC. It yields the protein CASSLFSEMLNNEQFF.

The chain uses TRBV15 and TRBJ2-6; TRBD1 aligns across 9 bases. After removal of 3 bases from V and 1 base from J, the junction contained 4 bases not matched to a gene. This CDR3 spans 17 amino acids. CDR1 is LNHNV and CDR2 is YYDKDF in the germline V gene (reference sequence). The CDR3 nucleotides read TGTGCCACCAGCAGGGGGACAGGGACTTCTGGGGCCAACGTCCTGACTTTC. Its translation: CATSRGTGTSGANVLTF. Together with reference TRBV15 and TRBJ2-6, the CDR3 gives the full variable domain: DAMVIQNPRYQVTQFGKPVTLSCSQTLNHNVMYWYQQKSSQAPKLLFHYYDKDFNNEADTPDNFQSRRPNTSFCFLDIRSPGLGDTAMYLCATSRGTGTSGANVLTFGAGSRLTVL.

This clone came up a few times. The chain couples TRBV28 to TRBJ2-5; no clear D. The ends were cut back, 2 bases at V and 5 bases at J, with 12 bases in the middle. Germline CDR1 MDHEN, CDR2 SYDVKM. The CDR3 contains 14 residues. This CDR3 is CASSLDRVSETQYF. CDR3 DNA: TGTGCCAGCAGTTTAGACCGGGTTTCGGAGACCCAGTACTTC.

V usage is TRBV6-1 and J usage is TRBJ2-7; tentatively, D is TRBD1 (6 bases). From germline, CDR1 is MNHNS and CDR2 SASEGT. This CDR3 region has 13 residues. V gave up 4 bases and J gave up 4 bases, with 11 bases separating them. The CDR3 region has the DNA TGTGCCAGCAGTGCTCTCCAGGGGTACGAGCAGTACTTC. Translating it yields CASSALQGYEQYF.